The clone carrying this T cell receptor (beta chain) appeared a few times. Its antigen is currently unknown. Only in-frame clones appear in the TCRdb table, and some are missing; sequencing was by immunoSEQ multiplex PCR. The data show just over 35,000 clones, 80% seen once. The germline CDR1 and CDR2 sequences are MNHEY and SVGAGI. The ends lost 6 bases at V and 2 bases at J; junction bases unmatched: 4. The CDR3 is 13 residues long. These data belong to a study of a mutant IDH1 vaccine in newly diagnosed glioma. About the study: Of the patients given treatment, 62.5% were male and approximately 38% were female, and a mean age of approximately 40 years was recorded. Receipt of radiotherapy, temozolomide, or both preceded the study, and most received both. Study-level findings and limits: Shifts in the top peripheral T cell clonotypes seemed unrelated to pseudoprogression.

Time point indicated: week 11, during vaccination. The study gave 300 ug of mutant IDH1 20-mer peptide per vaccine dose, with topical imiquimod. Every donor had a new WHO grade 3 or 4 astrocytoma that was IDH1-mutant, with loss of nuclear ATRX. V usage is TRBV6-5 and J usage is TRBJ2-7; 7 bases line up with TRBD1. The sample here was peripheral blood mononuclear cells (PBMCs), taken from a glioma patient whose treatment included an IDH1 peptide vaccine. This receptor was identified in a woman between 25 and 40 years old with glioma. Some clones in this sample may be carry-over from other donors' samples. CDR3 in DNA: TGTGCCAGCAGGAACAGGGGTACCTACGAGCAGTACTTC. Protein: CASRNRGTYEQYF.